These 5 T cell receptor beta chains came from one sample sequenced in a study of blood T cell repertoires in COVID-19. This table comes from immunoSEQ multiplex PCR, and its TCRdb copy is limited to in-frame clones, with some not included. This sample has fewer than 20,000 clones, with more than 80% found just once. The source material was peripheral blood. Receptors originate from a woman between 50 and 59 years old with active COVID-19.

The chain joins TRBV24-1 to TRBJ1-5; 10 bases match TRBD1. The V segment lost 4 bases and the J segment 6 bases; nucleotides outside the gene matches: 5. This CDR3 has 15 residues. Germline V gene sequence: CDR1 KGHDR, CDR2 SFDVKD. The CDR3 here is CATSEGQGHGQPQHF. CDR3 nucleotides: TGTGCCACCAGTGAGGGACAGGGGCACGGTCAGCCCCAGCATTTT.

This chain uses TRBV9 with TRBJ2-3; 8 bases map to TRBD1. The germline V gene has CDR1 SGDLS and CDR2 YYNGEE. With V trimmed by 3 bases and J by 0 bases, 6 bases remained unmatched. This CDR3 region has 16 residues. CDR3 in amino acids: CASSDGQGGSTDTQYF. The CDR3 coding sequence is TGTGCCAGCAGCGACGGACAGGGTGGGAGCACAGATACGCAGTATTTT.

The rearrangement joins TRBV6-5 to TRBJ2-7; 8 bases are shared with TRBD1. Germline V gene lookup returns CDR1 MNHEY and CDR2 SVGAGI. The CDR3 extends over 15 amino acids. Germline trimming cut 5 bases from V and 2 bases from J; bases unmatched to any gene: 8. The CDR3 nucleotides are TGTGCCAGCAGTCAGGGATCGACAGGGGCCTACGAGCAGTACTTC. Protein product: CASSQGSTGAYEQYF.

V usage is TRBV28 and J usage is TRBJ2-4; 8 bases fit TRBD1. Germline V gene sequence: CDR1 MDHEN, CDR2 SYDVKM. V lost 5 bases and J lost 0; bases outside the gene matches: 3. This CDR3 comprises 15 residues. This CDR3 is CASSDRGIAKNIQYF. The CDR3 region has the DNA TGTGCCAGCAGTGACAGGGGAATAGCCAAAAACATTCAGTACTTC.

CDR3 in amino acids: CASSLDKTNYGYTF. The CDR3 DNA reads TGTGCCAGCAGCTTGGACAAAACTAACTATGGCTACACCTTC. The V and J genes are TRBV7-3 and TRBJ1-2; tentative D call: TRBD1 (5 bases). The germline V gene encodes CDR1 SGHTA and CDR2 FQGTGA. V was shortened by 3 bases and J by 0 bases, with 8 bases between the two germline ends. This CDR3 spans 14 amino acids.